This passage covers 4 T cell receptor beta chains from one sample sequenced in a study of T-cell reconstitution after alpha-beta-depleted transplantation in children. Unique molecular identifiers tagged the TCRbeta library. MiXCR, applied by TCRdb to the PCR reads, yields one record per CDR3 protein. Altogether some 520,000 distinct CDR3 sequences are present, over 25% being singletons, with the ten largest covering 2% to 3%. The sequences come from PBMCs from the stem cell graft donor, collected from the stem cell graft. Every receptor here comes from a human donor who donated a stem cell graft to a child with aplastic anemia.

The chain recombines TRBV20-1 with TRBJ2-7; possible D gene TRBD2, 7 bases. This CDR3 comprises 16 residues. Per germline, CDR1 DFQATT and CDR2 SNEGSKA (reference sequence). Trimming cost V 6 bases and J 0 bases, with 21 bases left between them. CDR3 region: CSAKSSTSRGSYEQYV. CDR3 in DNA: TGCAGTGCGAAATCATCGACTAGCAGGGGCTCCTACGAGCAGTACGTC.

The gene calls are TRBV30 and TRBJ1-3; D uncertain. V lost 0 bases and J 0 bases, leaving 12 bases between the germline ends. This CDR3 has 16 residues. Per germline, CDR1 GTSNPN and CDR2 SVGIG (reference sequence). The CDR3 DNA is TGTGCCTGGAGTGTACACTTGGCAAGCTCTGGAAACACCATATATTTT. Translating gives CAWSVHLASSGNTIYF. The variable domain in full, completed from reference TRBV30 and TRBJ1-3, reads SQTIHQWPATLVQPVGSPLSLECTVEGTSNPNLYWYRQAAGRGLQLLFYSVGIGQISSEVPQNLSASRPQDRQFILSSKKLLLSDSGFYLCAWSVHLASSGNTIYFGEGSWLTVV.

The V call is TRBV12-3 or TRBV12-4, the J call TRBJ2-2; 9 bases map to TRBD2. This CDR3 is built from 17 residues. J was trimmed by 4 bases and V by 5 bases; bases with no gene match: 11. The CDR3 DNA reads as TGTGCCAGCAGTCAATTCTCTAGCGGGGTCCGCACCGGGGAGCTGTTTTTT. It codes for CASSQFSSGVRTGELFF.

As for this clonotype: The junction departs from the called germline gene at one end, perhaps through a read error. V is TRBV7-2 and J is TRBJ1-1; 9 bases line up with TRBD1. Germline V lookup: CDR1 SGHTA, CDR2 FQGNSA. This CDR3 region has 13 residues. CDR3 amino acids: CASSPQTGGGAFF. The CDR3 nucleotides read TGTGCCAGCAGCCCCCAGACAGGGGGGGGAGCTTTCTTC.